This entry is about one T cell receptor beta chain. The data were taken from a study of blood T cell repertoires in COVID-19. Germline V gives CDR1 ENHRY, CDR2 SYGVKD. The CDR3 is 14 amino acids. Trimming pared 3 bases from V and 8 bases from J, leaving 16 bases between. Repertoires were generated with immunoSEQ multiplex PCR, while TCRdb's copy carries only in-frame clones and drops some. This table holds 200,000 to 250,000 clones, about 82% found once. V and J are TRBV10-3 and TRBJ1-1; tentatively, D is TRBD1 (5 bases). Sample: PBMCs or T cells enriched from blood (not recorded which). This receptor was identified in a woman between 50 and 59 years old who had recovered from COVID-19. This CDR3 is CAISEGAVRVEAFF. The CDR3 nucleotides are TGTGCCATCAGTGAAGGGGCGGTCCGTGTGGAAGCTTTCTTT.